This T cell receptor (beta chain) was captured in a study of CD8 T cells in ankylosing spondylitis. TCRdb reanalysed the 5' RACE reads using MiXCR and keeps one entry per CDR3 protein. The sample lists almost 250,000 distinct CDR3 sequences, roughly a third occurring once. The V end lost 1 base, the J end lost 1 base, and 8 bases lay between the germline ends. The CDR3 totals 14 residues. The V gene's germline CDR1 is DFQATT and CDR2 SNEGSKA (reference sequence). Study findings and constraints: Within ankylosing spondylitis blood, a TCR beta motif made up of eight or nine highly homologous variants appeared to be characteristic. According to the report, clones linked to the disease were significantly enriched in matched synovial fluid samples taken from ankylosing spondylitis patients.

This clonotype turned up a few times. Its matching antigen is unknown. This chain links TRBV20-1 with TRBJ2-1, with D hard to call. The clonotype was recovered from a male donor with ankylosing spondylitis or in good health (not recorded which). The sample taken for sequencing was blood, either unsorted or a sorted T cell fraction (not recorded which). CDR3 nucleotide sequence: TGCAGTGCTAGAGCGGGCAGATCCTACAATGAGCAGTTCTTC. Its translation is CSARAGRSYNEQFF.